The entry below gives a single T cell receptor beta chain sequence along with its context. What it recognizes is unknown. Absence of ophthalmopathy progression within 18 months defined stable Graves' hyperthyroidism. The source of the sample is a study of T cells in Graves' hyperthyroidism and ophthalmopathy. Study results and limitations: By a 13 V-J model, ophthalmopathy was set apart from stable hyperthyroidism.

From RNA transcripts, TCR beta CDR3 regions were amplified. The HTBI primer set served for first-round RT-PCR of the TCR CDR3. One entry per CDR3 protein, called by TCRdb with MiXCR from the multiplex PCR reads. This table holds 300,000 to 450,000 distinct CDR3 sequences, about 16% found once. Trimming took off 8 bases at V and 3 bases at J, with 10 bases between the two ends. The CDR3 has 13 residues. Germline V gives CDR1 MGHDK, CDR2 SYGVNS. The V and J genes are TRBV25-1 and TRBJ2-2; D may be TRBD1 (5 bases). The sample was blood. This TCR was recovered from a woman in her thirties with Graves' hyperthyroidism. CDR3 coding DNA: TGTGCCAGCCATGACAGAGACACCGGGGAGCTGTTTTTT. It specifies CASHDRDTGELFF.